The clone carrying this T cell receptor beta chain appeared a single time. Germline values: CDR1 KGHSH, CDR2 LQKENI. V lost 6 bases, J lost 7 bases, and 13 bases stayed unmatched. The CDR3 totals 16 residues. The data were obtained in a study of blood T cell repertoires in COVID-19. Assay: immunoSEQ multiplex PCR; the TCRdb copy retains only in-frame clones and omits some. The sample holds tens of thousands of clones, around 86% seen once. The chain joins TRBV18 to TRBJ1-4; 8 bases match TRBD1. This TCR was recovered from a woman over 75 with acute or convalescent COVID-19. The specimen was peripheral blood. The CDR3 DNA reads TGTGCCAGCTCGCCCAACGACAGGGGTGGCGGTGAAAAACTGTTTTTT. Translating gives CASSPNDRGGGEKLFF.